These T cell receptor beta chains were read from a single sample in a study of cytomegalovirus exposure and HLA in healthy donors. Sequencing used immunoSEQ multiplex PCR; TCRdb keeps in-frame clones, though not all of them. The sample carries under 90,000 clones, 85% to 90% recorded once. Sequenced sample: PBMCs. Receptors originate from a young man in good health and CMV-seronegative. Each CDR3 is given with its conserved first and last residue. The order of the fields is V gene, clone size, J gene, D gene, CDR3 DNA, CDR3 protein. A D gene is named only where the DNA matches it firmly. Clone size is shown for a subset of rows, as once, few, many or a class of expanded clone.

V gene: TRBV27
clone size: -
J gene: TRBJ2-1
D gene: TRBD2
CDR3 DNA: TGTGCCAGCAGAGGACTAGCGAGTTACAATGAGCAGTTCTTC
CDR3 protein: CASRGLASYNEQFF

V gene: TRBV11-3
clone size: -
J gene: TRBJ2-1
D gene: TRBD2
CDR3 DNA: TGTGCCAGCAGTCCCGGGAGGACGACCAATGAGCAGTTCTTC
CDR3 protein: CASSPGRTTNEQFF

V gene: TRBV7-8
clone size: -
J gene: TRBJ1-1
D gene: -
CDR3 DNA: TGTGCCAGCAGCTTACAGGGGAGGGAGGCCACTGAAGCTTTCTTT
CDR3 protein: CASSLQGREATEAFF

V gene: TRBV11-2
clone size: -
J gene: TRBJ1-3
D gene: -
CDR3 DNA: TGTGCCAGCAGCTCTGACAGGCTCTCTGGAAACACCATATATTTT
CDR3 protein: CASSSDRLSGNTIYF

V gene: TRBV4-3
clone size: -
J gene: TRBJ2-2
D gene: -
CDR3 DNA: TGCGCCAGCAGCCCAACCGGGACATTTAACACCGGGGAGCTGTTTTTT
CDR3 protein: CASSPTGTFNTGELFF

V gene: TRBV28
clone size: -
J gene: TRBJ2-7
D gene: TRBD2
CDR3 DNA: TGTGCCAGCAGTCTCGCGGGAGCCGGATACGAGCAGTACTTC
CDR3 protein: CASSLAGAGYEQYF

V gene: TRBV7-3
clone size: once
J gene: TRBJ1-2
D gene: TRBD1
CDR3 DNA: TGTGCCAGCAGCTTAAAGCAGGGGGCTGGCTACACCTTC
CDR3 protein: CASSLKQGAGYTF

V gene: TRBV5-1
clone size: -
J gene: TRBJ2-3
D gene: TRBD2
CDR3 DNA: TGCGCCAGCAGCTTGGATGCGGGAGGTAGCACAGATACGCAGTATTTT
CDR3 protein: CASSLDAGGSTDTQYF

V gene: TRBV5-1
clone size: -
J gene: TRBJ1-5
D gene: -
CDR3 DNA: TGCGCCAGCCGCGGACAGCCGAATCAGCCCCAGCATTTT
CDR3 protein: CASRGQPNQPQHF

V gene: TRBV5-1
clone size: -
J gene: TRBJ2-7
D gene: -
CDR3 DNA: TGCGCCAGCAGGGCAGGGGCCGGGTACGAGCAGTACTTC
CDR3 protein: CASRAGAGYEQYF

V gene: TRBV14
clone size: -
J gene: TRBJ1-2
D gene: -
CDR3 DNA: TGTGCCAGCAGCCGCCGGGGGAACTATGGCTACACCTTC
CDR3 protein: CASSRRGNYGYTF

V gene: TRBV11-2
clone size: -
J gene: TRBJ2-3
D gene: -
CDR3 DNA: TGTGCCAGCAGCTTACTAGCGCCGGGGACCGGGGTAACGCAGTATTTT
CDR3 protein: CASSLLAPGTGVTQYF

V gene: TRBV6-5
clone size: -
J gene: TRBJ2-2
D gene: -
CDR3 DNA: TGTGCCAGCAGTTACTCGTGGAGCGGAAGGACCGGGGAGCTGTTTTTT
CDR3 protein: CASSYSWSGRTGELFF

V gene: TRBV7-2
clone size: once
J gene: TRBJ2-2
D gene: -
CDR3 DNA: TGTGCCAGCAGCGCACAGGCCCACCGAACCACCGGGGAGCTGTTTTTT
CDR3 protein: CASSAQAHRTTGELFF

V gene: TRBV28
clone size: -
J gene: TRBJ1-2
D gene: -
CDR3 DNA: TGTGCCAGCAGCAACCCTGCACAGGGTTTTCCTGGCTACACCTTC
CDR3 protein: CASSNPAQGFPGYTF

V gene: TRBV6-5
clone size: -
J gene: TRBJ1-2
D gene: -
CDR3 DNA: TGTGCCAGCAGCCCCAGCGGCGGTGGCTACACCTTC
CDR3 protein: CASSPSGGGYTF

V gene: TRBV2
clone size: -
J gene: TRBJ2-7
D gene: -
CDR3 DNA: TGTGCCAGCAGTGAAGCGCTCGGGCAGGGCTCCTACGAGCAGTACTTC
CDR3 protein: CASSEALGQGSYEQYF

V gene: TRBV2
clone size: -
J gene: TRBJ2-5
D gene: TRBD1
CDR3 DNA: TGTGCCAGCAGAGCGGGACAGGGGGGTAGGACCCAGTACTTC
CDR3 protein: CASRAGQGGRTQYF

V gene: TRBV29-1
clone size: -
J gene: TRBJ2-7
D gene: -
CDR3 DNA: TGCAGCGTTGAAGCGGACACTCCGTACGAGCAGTACTTC
CDR3 protein: CSVEADTPYEQYF

V gene: TRBV20-1
clone size: -
J gene: TRBJ2-5
D gene: -
CDR3 DNA: TGCAGTGCCCGAACAGCTGAGACCCAGTACTTC
CDR3 protein: CSARTAETQYF

V gene: TRBV28
clone size: once
J gene: TRBJ1-2
D gene: -
CDR3 DNA: TGTGCCAGCAGTGAGATTCGCACAGCTGATCATGGCTACACCTTC
CDR3 protein: CASSEIRTADHGYTF

V gene: TRBV28
clone size: -
J gene: TRBJ2-7
D gene: -
CDR3 DNA: TGTGCCAGCAGTTTAGACATCTACGAGCAGTACTTC
CDR3 protein: CASSLDIYEQYF

V gene: TRBV6-5
clone size: once
J gene: TRBJ2-7
D gene: -
CDR3 DNA: TGTGCCAGCAGTTTTCTAGCGCGCTCCTACGAGCAGTACTTC
CDR3 protein: CASSFLARSYEQYF

V gene: TRBV28
clone size: -
J gene: TRBJ2-7
D gene: -
CDR3 DNA: TGTGCCAGCTCACAGGGCTACGAGCAGTACTTC
CDR3 protein: CASSQGYEQYF

V gene: TRBV30
clone size: -
J gene: TRBJ2-5
D gene: -
CDR3 DNA: TGTGCCTGGAGTCTAAGGGGGTCTAGGCTGTTTGGGGAGACCCAGTACTTC
CDR3 protein: CAWSLRGSRLFGETQYF

V gene: TRBV12-5
clone size: once
J gene: TRBJ2-7
D gene: -
CDR3 DNA: TGTGCTAGTGGTTTGACCTTTGGGGAGGGGGCCTACGAGCAGTACTTC
CDR3 protein: CASGLTFGEGAYEQYF

V gene: TRBV5-4
clone size: once
J gene: TRBJ1-2
D gene: -
CDR3 DNA: TGTGCCAGCAGCTCGACAGACAAGGATGGCTACACCTTC
CDR3 protein: CASSSTDKDGYTF

V gene: TRBV28
clone size: -
J gene: TRBJ2-1
D gene: -
CDR3 DNA: TGTGCCAGCAGTTTCCCGGACAGCAATGAGCAGTTCTTC
CDR3 protein: CASSFPDSNEQFF